This TCR beta chain is drawn from a study of blood T cells in healthy people across ages. Next came a second PCR, run for about 6 to 12 cycles, which used a sample-barcoded 5' primer along with a J-beta primer mix. TCRdb processed the 5' RACE reads anew with MiXCR; each CDR3 protein has one entry. The data show 1.5 million to 1.8 million distinct CDR3 sequences, less than 45% seen once. Findings and caveats of the study: Correlation between TCR beta diversity and naive T cell percentage was strong.

Researchers collected ten milliliters of peripheral blood from every single donor. The V and J ends lost 5 bases and 4 bases, in that order; junction bases with no gene match: 7. This CDR3 is 18 amino acids long. Details on this clonotype: Its antigen remains unidentified.

Sequenced material: blood. The rearrangement links TRBV12-3 or TRBV12-4 to TRBJ2-2; TRBD2 aligns across 16 bases. This TCR derives from a woman in her late teens or twenties in good health. In DNA form, the CDR3 reads TGTGCCAGCAGTCCGGGGACTAGCGGGAGGGCCTCCACCGGGGAGCTGTTTTTT. Translation gives CASSPGTSGRASTGELFF.